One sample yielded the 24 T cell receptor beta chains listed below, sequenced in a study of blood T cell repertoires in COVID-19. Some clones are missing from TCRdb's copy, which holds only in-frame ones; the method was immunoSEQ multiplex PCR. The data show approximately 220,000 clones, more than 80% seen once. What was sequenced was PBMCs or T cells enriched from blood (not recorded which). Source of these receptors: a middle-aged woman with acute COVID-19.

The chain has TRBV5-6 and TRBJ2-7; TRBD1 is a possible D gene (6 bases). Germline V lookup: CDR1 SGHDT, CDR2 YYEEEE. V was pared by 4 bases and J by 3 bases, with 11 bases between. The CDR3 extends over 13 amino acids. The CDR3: CASSQSGVYEQYF. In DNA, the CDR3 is TGTGCCAGCAGCCAATCAGGGGTCTACGAGCAGTACTTC.

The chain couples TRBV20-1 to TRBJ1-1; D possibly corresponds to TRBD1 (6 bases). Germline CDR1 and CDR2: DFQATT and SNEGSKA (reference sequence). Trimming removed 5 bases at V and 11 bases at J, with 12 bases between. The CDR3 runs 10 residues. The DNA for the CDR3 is TGCAGTGCTCAAGGGGGTTCGGCTTTCTTT. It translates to CSAQGGSAFF.

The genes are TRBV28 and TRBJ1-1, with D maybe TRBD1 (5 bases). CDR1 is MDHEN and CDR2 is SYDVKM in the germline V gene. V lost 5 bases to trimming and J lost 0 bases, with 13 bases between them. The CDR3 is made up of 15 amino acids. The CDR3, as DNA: TGTGCCAGCAGTCCTCGGACACTCATGAACACTGAAGCTTTCTTT. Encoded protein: CASSPRTLMNTEAFF.

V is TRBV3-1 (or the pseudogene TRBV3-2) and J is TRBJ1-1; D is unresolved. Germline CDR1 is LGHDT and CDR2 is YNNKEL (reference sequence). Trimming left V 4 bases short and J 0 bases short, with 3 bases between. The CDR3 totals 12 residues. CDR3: CASSLMNTEAFF. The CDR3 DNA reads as TGTGCCAGCAGCCTAATGAACACTGAAGCTTTCTTT.

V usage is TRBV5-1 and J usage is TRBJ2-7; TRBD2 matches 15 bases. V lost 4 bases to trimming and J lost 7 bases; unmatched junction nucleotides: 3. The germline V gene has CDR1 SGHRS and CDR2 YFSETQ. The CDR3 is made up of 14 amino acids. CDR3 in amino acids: CASSGGTSGGEQYF. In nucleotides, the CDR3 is TGCGCCAGCAGCGGAGGGACTAGCGGGGGGGAGCAGTACTTC. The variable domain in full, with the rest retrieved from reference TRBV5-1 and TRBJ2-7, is KAGVTQTPRYLIKTRGQQVTLSCSPISGHRSVSWYQQTPGQGLQFLFEYFSETQRNKGNFPGRFSGRQFSNSRSEMNVSTLELGDSALYLCASSGGTSGGEQYFGPGTRLTVT.

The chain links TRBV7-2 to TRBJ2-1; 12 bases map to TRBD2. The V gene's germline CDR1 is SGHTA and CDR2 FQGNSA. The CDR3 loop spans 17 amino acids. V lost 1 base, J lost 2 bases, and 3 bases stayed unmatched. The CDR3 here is CASSLGSSGGAYNEQFF. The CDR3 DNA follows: TGTGCCAGCAGCTTAGGGTCTAGCGGGGGGGCCTACAATGAGCAGTTCTTC.

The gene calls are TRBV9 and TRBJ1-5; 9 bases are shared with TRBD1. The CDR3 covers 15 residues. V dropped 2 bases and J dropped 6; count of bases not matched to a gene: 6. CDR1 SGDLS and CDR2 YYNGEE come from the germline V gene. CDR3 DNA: TGTGCCAGCAGCGTGGGGGACAGGGAGGGTCAGCCCCAGCATTTT. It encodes CASSVGDREGQPQHF.

CDR3 loop: CASSEGPPGYGYTF. The CDR3 nucleotides read TGTGCCAGCAGTGAAGGCCCCCCGGGGTATGGCTACACCTTC. The genes are TRBV2 and TRBJ1-2; no firm D call. The CDR3 has 14 residues. Germline loops: CDR1 SNHLY, CDR2 FYNNEI. The V and J ends lost 1 base and 5 bases respectively, with 11 bases between them.

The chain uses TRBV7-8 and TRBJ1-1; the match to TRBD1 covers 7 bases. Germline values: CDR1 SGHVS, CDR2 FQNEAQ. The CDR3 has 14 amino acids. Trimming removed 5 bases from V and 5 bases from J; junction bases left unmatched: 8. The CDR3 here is CASSRYRGRTEAFF. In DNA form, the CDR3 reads TGTGCCAGCAGCCGTTACAGGGGACGAACTGAAGCTTTCTTT.

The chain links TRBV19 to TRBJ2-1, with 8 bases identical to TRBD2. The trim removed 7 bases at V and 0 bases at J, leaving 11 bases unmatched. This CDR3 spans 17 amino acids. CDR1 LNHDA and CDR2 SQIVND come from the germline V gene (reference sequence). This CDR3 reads CASMGAGGVSSYNEQFF. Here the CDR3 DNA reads TGTGCCAGTATGGGGGCCGGGGGGGTCAGCTCCTACAATGAGCAGTTCTTC.

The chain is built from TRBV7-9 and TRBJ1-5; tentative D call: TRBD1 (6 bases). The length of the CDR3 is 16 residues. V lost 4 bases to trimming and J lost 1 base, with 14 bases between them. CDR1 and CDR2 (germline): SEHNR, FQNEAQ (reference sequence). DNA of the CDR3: TGTGCCAGCAGCTCTAACAGGGACGGAAGCAATCAGCCCCAGCATTTT. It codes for CASSSNRDGSNQPQHF.

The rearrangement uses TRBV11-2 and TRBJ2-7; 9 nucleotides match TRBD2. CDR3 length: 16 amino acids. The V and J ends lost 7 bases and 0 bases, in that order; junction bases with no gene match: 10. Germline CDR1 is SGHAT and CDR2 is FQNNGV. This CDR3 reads CASTSSSGGSSYEQYF. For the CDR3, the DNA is TGTGCCAGCACTTCGAGTAGCGGGGGCAGCTCCTACGAGCAGTACTTC.

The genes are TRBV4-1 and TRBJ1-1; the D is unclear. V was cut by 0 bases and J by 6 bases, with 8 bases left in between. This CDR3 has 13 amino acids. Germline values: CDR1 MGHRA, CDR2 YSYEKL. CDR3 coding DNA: TGCGCCAGCAGCCAAGACGAGAGGGCTGAAGCTTTCTTT. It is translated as CASSQDERAEAFF.

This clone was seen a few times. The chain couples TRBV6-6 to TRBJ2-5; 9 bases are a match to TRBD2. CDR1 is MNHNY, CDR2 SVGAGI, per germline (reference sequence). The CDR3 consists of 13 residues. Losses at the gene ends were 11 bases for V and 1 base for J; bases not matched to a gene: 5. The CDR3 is CAVAGESQETQYF. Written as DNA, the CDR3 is TGTGCCGTAGCGGGGGAGTCCCAAGAGACCCAGTACTTC.

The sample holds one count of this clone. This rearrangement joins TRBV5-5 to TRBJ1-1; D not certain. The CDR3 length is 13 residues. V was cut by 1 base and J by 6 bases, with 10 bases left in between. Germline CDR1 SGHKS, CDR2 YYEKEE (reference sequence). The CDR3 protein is CASSLYMASEAFF. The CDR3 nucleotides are TGTGCCAGCAGCTTGTATATGGCTTCTGAAGCTTTCTTT.

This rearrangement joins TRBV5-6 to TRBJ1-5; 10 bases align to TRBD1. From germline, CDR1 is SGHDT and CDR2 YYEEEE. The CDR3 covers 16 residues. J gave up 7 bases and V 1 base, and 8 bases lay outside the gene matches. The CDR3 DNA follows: TGTGCCAGCAGCTTGCGTACGGGGACAGGGGACCAGCCCCAGCATTTT. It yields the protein CASSLRTGTGDQPQHF.

The CDR3 here is CASRAGTSGATDTQYF. The DNA for the CDR3 is TGTGCCAGCAGGGCCGGGACTAGCGGGGCCACAGATACGCAGTATTTT. V is TRBV2 and J is TRBJ2-3; 13 positions agree with TRBD2. The germline CDR1 and CDR2 sequences are SNHLY and FYNNEI. V was pared by 6 bases and J by 2 bases, with 5 bases of the junction left unmatched. The CDR3 loop spans 16 amino acids.

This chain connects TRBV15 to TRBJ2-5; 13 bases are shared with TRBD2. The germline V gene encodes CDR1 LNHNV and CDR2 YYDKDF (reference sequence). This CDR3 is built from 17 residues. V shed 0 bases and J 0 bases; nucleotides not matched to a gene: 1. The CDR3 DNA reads TGTGCCACCAGCAGAGAGGGACTAGCGGGGTACCAAGAGACCCAGTACTTC. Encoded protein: CATSREGLAGYQETQYF.

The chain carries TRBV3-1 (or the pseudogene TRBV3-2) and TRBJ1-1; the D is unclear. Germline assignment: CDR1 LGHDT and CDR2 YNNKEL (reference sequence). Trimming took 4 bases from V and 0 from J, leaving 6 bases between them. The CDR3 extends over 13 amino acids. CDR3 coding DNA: TGTGCCAGCAGCCCAACATTGAACACTGAAGCTTTCTTT. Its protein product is CASSPTLNTEAFF.

CDR3 residues: CASSYSNRAHGYTF. CDR3 in DNA: TGTGCCAGCAGTTACTCGAACAGAGCCCATGGCTACACCTTC. The gene calls are TRBV6-5 and TRBJ1-2; D call uncertain. The CDR3 spans 14 residues. The germline V gene encodes CDR1 MNHEY and CDR2 SVGAGI. V gave up 0 bases and J gave up 6 bases, with 11 bases separating them.

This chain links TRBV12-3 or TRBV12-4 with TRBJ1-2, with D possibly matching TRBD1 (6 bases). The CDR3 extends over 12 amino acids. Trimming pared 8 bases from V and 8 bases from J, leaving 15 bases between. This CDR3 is CASLEQGSGYTF. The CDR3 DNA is TGTGCCAGCCTCGAACAGGGATCCGGCTACACCTTC.

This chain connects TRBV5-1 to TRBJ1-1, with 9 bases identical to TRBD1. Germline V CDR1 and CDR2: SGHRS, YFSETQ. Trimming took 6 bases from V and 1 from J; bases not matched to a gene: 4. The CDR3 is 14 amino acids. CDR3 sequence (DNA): TGCGCCAGCACCCTACAGGGGGCGAACACTGAAGCTTTCTTT. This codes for CASTLQGANTEAFF.

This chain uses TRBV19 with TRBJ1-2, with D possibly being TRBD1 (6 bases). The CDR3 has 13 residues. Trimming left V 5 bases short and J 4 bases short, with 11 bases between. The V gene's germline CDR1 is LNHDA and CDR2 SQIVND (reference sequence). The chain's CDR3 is CASSVTGIYGYTF. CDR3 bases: TGTGCCAGTAGTGTCACAGGGATCTATGGCTACACCTTC.

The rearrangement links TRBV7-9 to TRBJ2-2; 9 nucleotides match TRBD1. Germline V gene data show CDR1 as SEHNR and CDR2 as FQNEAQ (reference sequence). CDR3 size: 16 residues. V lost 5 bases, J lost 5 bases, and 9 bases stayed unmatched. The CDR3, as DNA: TGTGCCAGCAGCCACGGGACAGGGACGGGGACCGGGGAGCTGTTTTTT. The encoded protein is CASSHGTGTGTGELFF.